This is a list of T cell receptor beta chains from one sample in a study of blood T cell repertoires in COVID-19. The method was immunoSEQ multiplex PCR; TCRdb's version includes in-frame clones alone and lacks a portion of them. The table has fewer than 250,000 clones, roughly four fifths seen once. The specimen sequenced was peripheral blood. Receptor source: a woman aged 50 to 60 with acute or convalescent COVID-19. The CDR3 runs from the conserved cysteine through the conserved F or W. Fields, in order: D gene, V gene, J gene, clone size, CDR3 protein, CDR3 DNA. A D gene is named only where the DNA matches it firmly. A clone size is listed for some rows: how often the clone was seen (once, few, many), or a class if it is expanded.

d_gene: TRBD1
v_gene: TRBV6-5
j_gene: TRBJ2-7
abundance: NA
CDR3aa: CGTTGVYEQYF
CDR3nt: TGTGGGACCACAGGGGTCTACGAGCAGTACTTC

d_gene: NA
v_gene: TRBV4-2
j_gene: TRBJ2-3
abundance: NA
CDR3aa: CASSQDRGGKTDTQYF
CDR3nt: TGTGCCAGCAGCCAAGATAGGGGCGGGAAAACAGATACGCAGTATTTT

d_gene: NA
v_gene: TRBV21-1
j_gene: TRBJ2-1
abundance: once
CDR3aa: CASSPRGTSGVSYNEQFF
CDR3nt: TGTGCCAGCAGCCCACGAGGGACTAGCGGGGTTTCCTACAATGAGCAGTTCTTC

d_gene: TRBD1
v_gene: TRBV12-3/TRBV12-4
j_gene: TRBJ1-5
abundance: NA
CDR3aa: CASRGQGNQPQHF
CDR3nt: TGTGCCAGCAGGGGACAGGGGAATCAGCCCCAGCATTTT

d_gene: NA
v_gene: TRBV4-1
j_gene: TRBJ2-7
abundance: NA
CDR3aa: CASSQASWGLSSYEQYF
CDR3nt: TGCGCCAGCAGCCAAGCCTCGTGGGGCCTCAGCTCCTACGAGCAGTACTTC

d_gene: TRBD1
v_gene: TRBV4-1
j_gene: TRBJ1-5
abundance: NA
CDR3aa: CASSQETGPYQPQHF
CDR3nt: TGCGCCAGCAGCCAGGAGACAGGGCCGTATCAGCCCCAGCATTTT

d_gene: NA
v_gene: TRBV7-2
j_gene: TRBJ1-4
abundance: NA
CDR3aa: CASSLEPGLELFF
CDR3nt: TGTGCCAGCAGCTTAGAGCCAGGGCTCGAACTGTTTTTT

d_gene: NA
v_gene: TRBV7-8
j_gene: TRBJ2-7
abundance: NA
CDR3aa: CASSLVSFEQYF
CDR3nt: TGTGCCAGCAGCTTAGTATCCTTCGAGCAGTACTTC

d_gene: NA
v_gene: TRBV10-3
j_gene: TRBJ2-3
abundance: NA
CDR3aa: CAISARHSSTDTQYF
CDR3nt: TGTGCCATCAGTGCGCGCCATTCTAGCACAGATACGCAGTATTTT

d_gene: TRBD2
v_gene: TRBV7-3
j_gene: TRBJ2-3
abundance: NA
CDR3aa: CASSARLAGAPDTQYF
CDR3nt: TGTGCCAGCAGCGCCCGACTAGCGGGGGCCCCAGATACGCAGTATTTT

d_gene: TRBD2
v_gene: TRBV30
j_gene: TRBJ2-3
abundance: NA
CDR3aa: CAWRTSGGLDTQYF
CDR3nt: TGTGCCTGGAGAACTAGCGGGGGCCTCGATACGCAGTATTTT

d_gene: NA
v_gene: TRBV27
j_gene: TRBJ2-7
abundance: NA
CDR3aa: CASCAGFGSYEQYF
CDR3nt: TGTGCCAGCTGCGCGGGATTCGGGTCCTACGAGCAGTACTTC

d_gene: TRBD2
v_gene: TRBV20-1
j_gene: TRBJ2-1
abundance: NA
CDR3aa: CSASDSSGNNNEQFF
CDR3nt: TGCAGTGCTAGTGATTCTAGCGGGAATAACAATGAGCAGTTCTTC

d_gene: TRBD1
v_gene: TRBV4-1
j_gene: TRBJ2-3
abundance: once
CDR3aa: CASSPRLGQPSTDTQYF
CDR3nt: TGCGCCAGCAGCCCAAGACTGGGACAGCCTAGCACAGATACGCAGTATTTT

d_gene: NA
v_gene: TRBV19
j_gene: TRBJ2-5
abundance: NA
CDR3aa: CASSHTRSPEGGETQYF
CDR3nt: TGTGCCAGTAGTCACACTCGTAGCCCCGAGGGTGGAGAGACCCAGTACTTC

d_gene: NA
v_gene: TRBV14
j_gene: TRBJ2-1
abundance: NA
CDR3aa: CASSQMADEQFF
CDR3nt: TGTGCCAGCAGCCAGATGGCGGATGAGCAGTTCTTC

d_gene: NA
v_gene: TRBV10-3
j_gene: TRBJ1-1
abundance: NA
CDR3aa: CAISEFDSGEAFF
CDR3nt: TGTGCCATCAGTGAGTTTGACTCCGGTGAAGCTTTCTTT

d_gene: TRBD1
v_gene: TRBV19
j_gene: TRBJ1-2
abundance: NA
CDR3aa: CASSTQGKDYGYTF
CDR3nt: TGTGCCAGTAGTACACAGGGGAAGGACTATGGCTACACCTTC

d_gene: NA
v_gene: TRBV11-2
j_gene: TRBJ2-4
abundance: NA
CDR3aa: CASSFLRARNIQYF
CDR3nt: TGTGCCAGCAGCTTTCTGCGGGCCCGAAACATTCAGTACTTC

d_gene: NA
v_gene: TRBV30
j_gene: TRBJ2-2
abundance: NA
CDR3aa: CAWSVQSYANTGELFF
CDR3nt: TGTGCCTGGAGTGTACAGAGCTACGCGAACACCGGGGAGCTGTTTTTT

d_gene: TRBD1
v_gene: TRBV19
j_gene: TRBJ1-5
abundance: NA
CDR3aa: CASKGQSVHQPQHF
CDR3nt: TGTGCCAGTAAGGGACAGTCTGTCCATCAGCCCCAGCATTTT